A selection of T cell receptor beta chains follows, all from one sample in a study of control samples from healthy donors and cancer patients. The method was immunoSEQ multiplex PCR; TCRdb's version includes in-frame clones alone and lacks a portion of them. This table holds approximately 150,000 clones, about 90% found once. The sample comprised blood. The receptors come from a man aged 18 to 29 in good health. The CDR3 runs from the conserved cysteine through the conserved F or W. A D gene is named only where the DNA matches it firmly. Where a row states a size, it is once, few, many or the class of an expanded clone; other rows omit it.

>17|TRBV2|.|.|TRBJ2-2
CASSDSSAGVGPRELFF
TGTGCCAGCAGTGACTCCTCCGCCGGCGTCGGCCCACGGGAGCTGTTTTTT
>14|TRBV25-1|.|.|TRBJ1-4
CASSEVGPGEKLFF
TGTGCCAGCAGTGAAGTCGGACCTGGGGAAAAACTGTTTTTT
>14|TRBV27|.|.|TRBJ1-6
CASRMTSSNSPLHF
TGTGCCAGCAGGATGACATCTTCTAATTCACCCCTCCACTTT
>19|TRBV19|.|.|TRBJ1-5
CASSILPLRGAEGNQPQHF
TGTGCCAGTAGTATTTTACCCCTCCGGGGGGCAGAAGGCAATCAGCCCCAGCATTTT
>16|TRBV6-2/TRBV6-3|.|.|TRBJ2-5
CASSSPRWGQRETQYF
TGTGCCAGCAGTTCTCCCAGGTGGGGGCAGCGAGAGACCCAGTACTTC
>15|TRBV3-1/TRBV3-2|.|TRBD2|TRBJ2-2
CASSQREGIAGELFF
TGTGCCAGCAGCCAAAGGGAGGGGATCGCCGGGGAGCTGTTTTTT
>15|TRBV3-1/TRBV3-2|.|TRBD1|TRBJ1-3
CASSLGGQGIYTIYF
TGTGCCAGCAGCCTAGGAGGACAGGGAATTTACACCATATATTTT
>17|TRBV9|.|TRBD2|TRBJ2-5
CASSVGLAGGPQETQYF
TGTGCCAGCAGCGTCGGACTAGCGGGGGGCCCCCAAGAGACCCAGTACTTC
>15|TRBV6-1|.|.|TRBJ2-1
CASSEVHSSYNEQFF
TGTGCCAGCAGTGAAGTCCACAGCTCCTACAATGAGCAGTTCTTC
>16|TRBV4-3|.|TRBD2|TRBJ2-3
CASSHGGGPGADTQYF
TGCGCCAGCAGCCACGGGGGGGGGCCGGGCGCAGATACGCAGTATTTT
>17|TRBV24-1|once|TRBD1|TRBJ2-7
CATSEVIDRGPNYEQYF
TGTGCCACCAGTGAAGTGATAGACAGGGGACCTAACTACGAGCAGTACTTC
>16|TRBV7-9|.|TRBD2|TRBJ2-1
CASSTPGTSSYNEQFF
TGTGCCAGCAGCACGCCCGGGACTAGCTCCTACAATGAGCAGTTCTTC
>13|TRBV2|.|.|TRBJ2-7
CASRGQVGYEQYF
TGTGCCAGCAGGGGGCAGGTGGGGTACGAGCAGTACTTC
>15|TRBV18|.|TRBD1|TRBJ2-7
CASSGTGDPSYEQYF
TGTGCCAGCTCAGGGACAGGGGACCCCTCCTACGAGCAGTACTTC
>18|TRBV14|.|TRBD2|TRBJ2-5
CASSPPQLLAGVKETQYF
TGTGCCAGCAGCCCTCCCCAACTACTAGCGGGGGTGAAAGAGACCCAGTACTTC
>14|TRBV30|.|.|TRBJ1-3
CAWNRLRSGNTIYF
TGTGCCTGGAACAGATTGCGCTCTGGAAACACCATATATTTT
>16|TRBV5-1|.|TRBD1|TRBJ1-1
CASSWGTGDFNTEAFF
TGCGCCAGCAGCTGGGGGACAGGAGATTTTAACACTGAAGCTTTCTTT